This T cell receptor (beta chain) originates from a study of blood T cells in healthy people across ages. Background on the study: Template switching picked up about one barcoded beta molecule for each two T cells. Study-wide findings and caveats: There was a strong correlation between TCR beta diversity and naive T cell percentage. It was not possible, with unsorted PBMCs, to conclusively compare naive and antigen-experienced cells.

For the second PCR, which ran for roughly 7 to 11 cycles, a sample-barcoded 5' primer and a J-beta primer mix were used. MiXCR was run by TCRdb on the 5' RACE reads, yielding one entry per CDR3 protein. This table holds about 1.5 million distinct CDR3 sequences, approximately 42% found once. The CDR3 contains 13 residues. Trimming cost V 7 bases and J 3 bases, with 15 bases left between them. Germline V CDR1 and CDR2: DFQATT, SNEGSKA (reference sequence). As regards this clonotype: Its antigen is not known.

V gene TRBV20-1 combines with J gene TRBJ1-1; a weak D match, TRBD1 (6 bases). The source of this sequence is a woman in her late teens or twenties in good health. The sequencing input was blood. The CDR3 DNA follows: TGCAGTGTTACGCCTACAGGGTACACTGAAGCTTTCTTT. Its protein is CSVTPTGYTEAFF.